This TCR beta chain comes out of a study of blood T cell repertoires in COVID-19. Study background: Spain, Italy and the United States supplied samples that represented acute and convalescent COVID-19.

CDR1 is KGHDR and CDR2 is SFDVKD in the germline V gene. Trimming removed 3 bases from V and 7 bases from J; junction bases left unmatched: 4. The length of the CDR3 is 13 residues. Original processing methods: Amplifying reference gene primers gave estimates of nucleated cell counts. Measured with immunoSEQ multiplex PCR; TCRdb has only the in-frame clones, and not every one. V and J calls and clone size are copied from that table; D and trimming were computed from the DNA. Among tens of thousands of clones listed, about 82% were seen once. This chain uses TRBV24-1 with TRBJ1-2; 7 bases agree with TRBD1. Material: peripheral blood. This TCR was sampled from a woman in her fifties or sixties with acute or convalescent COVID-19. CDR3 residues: CATSDPNRGGYTF. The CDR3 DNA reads TGTGCCACCAGTGATCCGAACAGGGGTGGCTACACCTTC.